This T cell receptor beta chain was sequenced in a study of T cells in narcolepsy. The method was immunoSEQ multiplex PCR; TCRdb's version includes in-frame clones alone and lacks a portion of them. The sample shows some 32,000 clones, approximately 78% of them seen only once. Concerning this clone itself: Its target is unknown.

The study's findings and limits: Same-patient CSF and blood CD4+ T cell clonotypes included HCRT-specific and TRIB2-specific autoreactive ones. No autoreactive T cell clone sequences appeared in some memory CD4+ repertoires. Reportedly, autoreactive clonotypes were serially detected in patients' blood but not controls'.

V lost 4 bases, J lost 6 bases, and 8 bases stayed unmatched. CDR3 length: 16 amino acids. Germline loops: CDR1 SGHRS, CDR2 YFSETQ. The chain has TRBV5-1 and TRBJ2-3; 13 bases are shared with TRBD2. The clonotype originates from a human donor with narcolepsy. What was sequenced was CD45RA- memory CD4+ T cells from PBMCs. The CDR3 sequence is CASSPGTSGTWDTQYF. In nucleotides, the CDR3 is TGCGCCAGCAGCCCTGGGACTAGCGGGACTTGGGATACGCAGTATTTT.